The 30 T cell receptor beta chains reported below all come from one sample, sequenced in a study of vaccination and CD4 T cells after COVID-19. These receptors have no known antigen. The time point denotes: late sampling 161 to 241 days after vaccination in three convalescent patients. Sample treatment: roughly 11-day PBMC culture with coronavirus spike peptide pools or control peptides (ViraFEST assay). With the Oncomine TCR Beta short-read assay, DNA from cultured CD4+ T cells was sequenced. TCRdb re-called the PCR reads with MiXCR, one entry per CDR3 protein. Among tens of thousands of distinct CDR3 sequences listed, approximately 38% were seen once. The sequencing here drew on CD4+ T cells from blood, cultured in vitro, taken about 7 months after SARS-CoV-2 vaccination. These receptors originate from a human donor who had recovered from COVID-19.

In DNA, the CDR3 is TGTGCCAGCAGTGCCCTAGGGAGCGGGGAAGGGTACGAGCAGTACTTC. It specifies CASSALGSGEGYEQYF. The V call is TRBV6-1, the J call TRBJ2-7; the match to TRBD2 covers 7 bases. Germline V gene data show CDR1 as MNHNS and CDR2 as SASEGT. This CDR3 is 16 amino acids long. The junction had 13 bases not matched to a gene; V was cut back by 4 bases and J by 4 bases.

This clonotype was seen a few times. The chain carries TRBV20-1 and TRBJ1-2; tentative D call: TRBD1 (5 bases). V was cut by 0 bases and J by 7 bases, with 21 bases left in between. CDR3 length: 16 residues. From germline, CDR1 is DFQATT and CDR2 SNEGSKA (reference sequence). The chain's CDR3 is CSARDFRQGSGVGYTF. The CDR3 DNA reads TGCAGTGCTAGAGATTTTCGGCAGGGCAGTGGGGTTGGCTACACCTTC.

This chain joins TRBV10-3 and TRBJ2-2, with D maybe TRBD1 (6 bases). Germline V gene sequence: CDR1 ENHRY, CDR2 SYGVKD. The CDR3 spans 15 residues. The germline V and J ends were trimmed by 6 bases and 5 bases, with 16 bases remaining between them. CDR3 sequence: CAISRDTPGTGELFF. CDR3 sequence (DNA): TGTGCCATCAGCAGGGACACCCCGGGGACCGGGGAGCTGTTTTTT.

The CDR3 is CASSLVRTSDEQFF. CDR3 coding DNA: TGTGCCAGCAGCTTAGTAAGGACTAGCGATGAGCAGTTCTTC. The gene calls are TRBV7-2 and TRBJ2-1, with 9 positions matching TRBD2. The germline CDR1 and CDR2 sequences are SGHTA and FQGNSA. The trim removed 1 base at V and 8 bases at J, leaving 3 bases unmatched. This CDR3 comprises 14 residues. Supplemented by reference TRBV7-2 and TRBJ2-1, the full variable domain reads GAGVSQSPSNKVTEKGKDVELRCDPISGHTALYWYRQSLGQGLEFLIYFQGNSAPDKSGLPSDRFSAERTGGSVSTLTIQRTQQEDSAVYLCASSLVRTSDEQFFGPGTRLTVL.

The J gene is TRBJ1-5, the V gene TRBV6-1; D remains ambiguous. The V end lost 4 bases, the J end lost 5 bases, and 12 bases lay between the germline ends. Germline CDR1 and CDR2: MNHNS and SASEGT. The CDR3 has 14 residues. The CDR3 DNA is TGTGCCAGCAGTGCGGGTTGGAGGGATCAGCCCCAGCATTTT. It yields the protein CASSAGWRDQPQHF.

The V and J genes are TRBV7-2 and TRBJ2-3; TRBD1 matches at 9 bases. From germline, CDR1 is SGHTA and CDR2 FQGNSA. This CDR3 spans 16 amino acids. V dropped 0 bases and J dropped 6; count of bases not matched to a gene: 7. The CDR3 sequence is CASSLAGTGTGDTQYF. The CDR3 nucleotides are TGTGCCAGCAGCTTAGCCGGGACAGGGACAGGCGATACGCAGTATTTT.

There are a few counts of this clonotype. V and J are TRBV6-2 or TRBV6-3 and TRBJ2-5; 8 bases are shared with TRBD1. The CDR3 runs 15 residues. Germline CDR1 is MNHEY and CDR2 is SVGEGT. Unmatched junction bases numbered 13, after V lost 8 bases and J lost 5 bases. This CDR3 reads CASRRHQGARETQYF. The CDR3 nucleotides read TGTGCCAGCCGCCGCCACCAGGGGGCGCGGGAGACCCAGTACTTC.

This clonotype was detected only a few times. The genes are TRBV7-8 and TRBJ1-5, with D unresolved. V was pared by 3 bases and J by 0 bases, with 6 bases between. The CDR3 consists of 14 residues. The germline V gene encodes CDR1 SGHVS and CDR2 FQNEAQ. CDR3 sequence: CASSFSGSNQPQHF. Here the CDR3 DNA reads TGTGCCAGCAGCTTTTCCGGTAGCAATCAGCCCCAGCATTTT.

This chain joins TRBV20-1 and TRBJ2-5; no clear D. Germline values: CDR1 DFQATT, CDR2 SNEGSKA (reference sequence). The CDR3 has 14 residues. V lost 0 bases to trimming and J lost 1 base, with 9 bases between them. CDR3 DNA sequence: TGCAGTGCTAGAGATCAATCCGGCCAAGAGACCCAGTACTTC. It yields the protein CSARDQSGQETQYF.

The CDR3 region has the DNA TGCAGTGCTAGAGTCCCGACAGGGGGCGAGCAGTACTTC. Protein sequence: CSARVPTGGEQYF. The genes are TRBV20-1 and TRBJ2-7; TRBD1 matches 9 bases. The CDR3 contains 13 residues. The V segment lost 1 base and the J segment 6 bases; nucleotides outside the gene matches: 4. Germline V gene data show CDR1 as DFQATT and CDR2 as SNEGSKA (reference sequence).

This clonotype was counted between two and nine times. This chain connects TRBV27 to TRBJ2-5; 7 bases align to TRBD1. The germline V gene encodes CDR1 MNHEY and CDR2 SMNVEV (reference sequence). This CDR3 comprises 13 residues. The V gene end was trimmed by 5 bases and the J gene end by 2 bases; junction bases not matched to a gene: 2. The CDR3 nucleotides are TGTGCCAGCAGTCGGACAGGTCAAGAGACCCAGTACTTC. This encodes CASSRTGQETQYF.

In its sample, this clonotype was seen a few times. V usage is TRBV20-1 and J usage is TRBJ1-1, with D unclear. Trimming removed 3 bases at V and 3 bases at J, with 11 bases between. Germline lookup yields CDR1 DFQATT and CDR2 SNEGSKA (reference sequence). The CDR3 has 13 residues. The CDR3 nucleotides read TGCAGTGCTAGGCCGGAGGTGGACACTGAAGCTTTCTTT. This sequence encodes CSARPEVDTEAFF.

This clonotype was seen a handful of times. V and J are TRBV20-1 and TRBJ2-7, with unresolved D. The length of the CDR3 is 14 residues. V was trimmed by 5 bases and J by 3 bases, leaving 17 bases between them. The V gene's germline CDR1 is DFQATT and CDR2 SNEGSKA (reference sequence). CDR3 in DNA: TGCAGTGCTCCCTACCAGTCCCGTGGCTACGAGCAGTACTTC. This translates into CSAPYQSRGYEQYF.

This clonotype is large within its sample. The V call is TRBV6-5, the J call TRBJ2-1; D perhaps matches TRBD1 (6 bases). CDR3 length: 13 residues. The V and J ends lost 1 base and 9 bases respectively, with 10 bases between them. CDR1 MNHEY and CDR2 SVGAGI come from the germline V gene. The CDR3 here is CASSYWEGGEQFF. DNA for the CDR3: TGTGCCAGCAGTTACTGGGAAGGGGGTGAGCAGTTCTTC.

This clonotype was found a few times. The genes are TRBV20-1 and TRBJ1-1; D is undetermined. Germline-derived CDR1 and CDR2 are DFQATT and SNEGSKA (reference sequence). This CDR3 contains 13 residues. Trimming stripped 8 bases from V and 0 bases from J, with 13 bases between. CDR3 nucleotide sequence: TGCAGTAGCTTAAGGCCAATGAACACTGAAGCTTTCTTT. This codes for CSSLRPMNTEAFF.

The chain joins TRBV2 to TRBJ1-6; D call uncertain. V was trimmed by 6 bases and J by 6 bases, leaving 6 bases between them. The CDR3 sequence is 12 residues long. Germline V gene data show CDR1 as SNHLY and CDR2 as FYNNEI. CDR3 nucleotide sequence: TGTGCCAGCAGGAAGGGTAATTCACCCCTCCACTTT. Protein sequence: CASRKGNSPLHF.

The genes are TRBV18 and TRBJ1-2; no clear D. From germline, CDR1 is KGHSH and CDR2 LQKENI. With 1 base removed from V and 2 bases from J, the gap between germline ends came to 8 bases. The CDR3 has 14 amino acids. CDR3 sequence: CASSPLSGNYGYTF. The CDR3 DNA reads TGTGCCAGCTCACCACTATCCGGAAACTATGGCTACACCTTC.

This clonotype appeared a few times. The chain carries TRBV4-2 and TRBJ2-3; 9 bases line up with TRBD2. The V segment lost 4 bases and the J segment 6 bases; nucleotides outside the gene matches: 8. Germline CDR1 and CDR2: LGHNA and YNFKEQ. The length of the CDR3 is 15 residues. CDR3 region: CASSPSGAGGDTQYF. The CDR3 DNA reads as TGTGCCAGCAGCCCTAGTGGCGCGGGGGGGGATACGCAGTATTTT.

This clonotype has only a few counts. The CDR3 here is CASSSHRGRNSPLHF. CDR3 DNA: TGTGCCAGCAGCTCTCACAGGGGAAGGAATTCACCCCTCCACTTT. V gene TRBV7-2 combines with J gene TRBJ1-6; 7 nucleotides line up with TRBD1. Germline CDR1 and CDR2: SGHTA and FQGNSA. Trimming at V came to 4 bases and at J to 7 bases, leaving 7 bases not matched to a gene. CDR3 size: 15 residues.

The chain is built from TRBV6-5 and TRBJ1-2; D uncertain. Deletions cut 2 bases from V and 3 bases from J, with 10 bases between. This CDR3 comprises 14 residues. Germline values: CDR1 MNHEY, CDR2 SVGAGI. As DNA, the CDR3 is TGTGCCAGCAGTTACCGTGGCAGAGACTATGGCTACACCTTC. It yields the protein CASSYRGRDYGYTF.

The V and J genes are TRBV2 and TRBJ1-5; possibly TRBD1 for D (6 bases). Trimming removed 2 bases at V and 3 bases at J, with 14 bases between. The CDR3 is made up of 16 amino acids. CDR1 SNHLY and CDR2 FYNNEI come from the germline V gene. The CDR3 DNA sequence: TGTGCCAGCAGTGAATTTGGGACATCTAACAATCAGCCCCAGCATTTT. Its protein is CASSEFGTSNNQPQHF.

V usage is TRBV2 and J usage is TRBJ1-6; D is unclear. The V end was cut by 7 bases, the J end by 8 bases, with 12 bases between. This CDR3 region has 13 residues. Germline V gene sequence: CDR1 SNHLY, CDR2 FYNNEI. The CDR3: CASTGDVDSPLHF. DNA of the CDR3: TGTGCCAGCACCGGGGATGTGGATTCACCCCTCCACTTT.

This clonotype was observed a handful of times. The chain uses TRBV6-1 and TRBJ2-3, with 8 bases fitting TRBD2. This CDR3 has 17 amino acids. The trim removed 4 bases at V and 1 base at J, leaving 10 bases unmatched. Germline values: CDR1 MNHNS, CDR2 SASEGT. The CDR3 coding sequence is TGTGCCAGCAGTGGACCCACCAGCGGGGGAGGCACAGATACGCAGTATTTT. Translating it yields CASSGPTSGGGTDTQYF.

J is TRBJ2-7 and V is TRBV20-1, with D unresolved. The CDR3 contains 12 residues. V lost 7 bases and J lost 5, with 15 bases in between. Germline assignment: CDR1 DFQATT and CDR2 SNEGSKA (reference sequence). The CDR3 nucleotides are TGCAGTGTTCTGGAGAGGTGGAACGAGCAGTACTTC. It yields the protein CSVLERWNEQYF.

For the CDR3, the DNA is TGTGCCACCAGTGATTCAGGTCCCTACGAGCAGTACTTC. Translation: CATSDSGPYEQYF. This sequence joins TRBV24-1 and TRBJ2-7, with D unresolved. Trimming removed 2 bases from V and 2 bases from J, with 6 bases in between. The CDR3 totals 13 residues. CDR1 is KGHDR, CDR2 SFDVKD, per germline.

The genes are TRBV25-1 and TRBJ2-5; 9 nucleotides align to TRBD1. The CDR3 spans 15 residues. V was pared by 4 bases and J by 2 bases, with 5 bases of the junction left unmatched. Germline V CDR1 and CDR2: MGHDK, SYGVNS. In nucleotides, the CDR3 is TGTGCCAGCAGTGTACCGACAGGGGGTCAAGAGACCCAGTACTTC. This codes for CASSVPTGGQETQYF.

By sample fraction, this clonotype is medium-sized. J is TRBJ1-1 and V is TRBV6-2 or TRBV6-3; 7 nucleotides align to TRBD1. This CDR3 comprises 14 residues. CDR1 and CDR2 from the germline V gene are MNHEY and SVGEGT. V was clipped by 5 bases and J by 4 bases; unmatched bases: 7. This CDR3 reads CASSHRQGGTEAFF. The CDR3 region has the DNA TGTGCCAGCAGTCACCGACAGGGCGGCACTGAAGCTTTCTTT.

This clonotype was seen once. The V and J genes are TRBV6-5 and TRBJ2-7, with 13 bases aligning to TRBD2. V was pared by 2 bases and J by 6 bases, with 4 bases of the junction left unmatched. The length of the CDR3 is 15 residues. Looked up from germline, CDR1 is MNHEY and CDR2 is SVGAGI. CDR3 sequence: CASSYETSGRREQYF. The DNA of the CDR3 is TGTGCCAGCAGTTACGAGACTAGCGGGAGGCGCGAGCAGTACTTC.

Only a few counts were recorded for this clonotype. The rearrangement links TRBV20-1 to TRBJ2-5; D is perhaps TRBD2 (5 bases). CDR1 and CDR2 (germline): DFQATT, SNEGSKA (reference sequence). The V gene lost 3 bases and the J gene lost 4 bases, with 12 bases spanning the gap. This CDR3 spans 13 amino acids. CDR3 in DNA: TGCAGTGCTAGGTCCCCCGCGGGAGAGACCCAGTACTTC. Amino acids: CSARSPAGETQYF.

This chain connects TRBV5-6 to TRBJ1-5, with TRBD1 identical over 10 bases. Germline V gene data show CDR1 as SGHDT and CDR2 as YYEEEE. The CDR3 sequence is 15 residues long. V shed 1 base and J 5 bases; nucleotides not matched to a gene: 3. The CDR3 bases are TGTGCCAGCAGCTTGTGGGGACAGGGGCATCAGCCCCAGCATTTT. This codes for CASSLWGQGHQPQHF. Using reference TRBV5-6 and TRBJ1-5 for the parts outside the CDR3, the full variable domain is DAGVTQSPTHLIKTRGQQVTLRCSPKSGHDTVSWYQQALGQGPQFIFQYYEEEERQRGNFPDRFSGHQFPNYSSELNVNALLLGDSALYLCASSLWGQGHQPQHFGDGTRLSIL.